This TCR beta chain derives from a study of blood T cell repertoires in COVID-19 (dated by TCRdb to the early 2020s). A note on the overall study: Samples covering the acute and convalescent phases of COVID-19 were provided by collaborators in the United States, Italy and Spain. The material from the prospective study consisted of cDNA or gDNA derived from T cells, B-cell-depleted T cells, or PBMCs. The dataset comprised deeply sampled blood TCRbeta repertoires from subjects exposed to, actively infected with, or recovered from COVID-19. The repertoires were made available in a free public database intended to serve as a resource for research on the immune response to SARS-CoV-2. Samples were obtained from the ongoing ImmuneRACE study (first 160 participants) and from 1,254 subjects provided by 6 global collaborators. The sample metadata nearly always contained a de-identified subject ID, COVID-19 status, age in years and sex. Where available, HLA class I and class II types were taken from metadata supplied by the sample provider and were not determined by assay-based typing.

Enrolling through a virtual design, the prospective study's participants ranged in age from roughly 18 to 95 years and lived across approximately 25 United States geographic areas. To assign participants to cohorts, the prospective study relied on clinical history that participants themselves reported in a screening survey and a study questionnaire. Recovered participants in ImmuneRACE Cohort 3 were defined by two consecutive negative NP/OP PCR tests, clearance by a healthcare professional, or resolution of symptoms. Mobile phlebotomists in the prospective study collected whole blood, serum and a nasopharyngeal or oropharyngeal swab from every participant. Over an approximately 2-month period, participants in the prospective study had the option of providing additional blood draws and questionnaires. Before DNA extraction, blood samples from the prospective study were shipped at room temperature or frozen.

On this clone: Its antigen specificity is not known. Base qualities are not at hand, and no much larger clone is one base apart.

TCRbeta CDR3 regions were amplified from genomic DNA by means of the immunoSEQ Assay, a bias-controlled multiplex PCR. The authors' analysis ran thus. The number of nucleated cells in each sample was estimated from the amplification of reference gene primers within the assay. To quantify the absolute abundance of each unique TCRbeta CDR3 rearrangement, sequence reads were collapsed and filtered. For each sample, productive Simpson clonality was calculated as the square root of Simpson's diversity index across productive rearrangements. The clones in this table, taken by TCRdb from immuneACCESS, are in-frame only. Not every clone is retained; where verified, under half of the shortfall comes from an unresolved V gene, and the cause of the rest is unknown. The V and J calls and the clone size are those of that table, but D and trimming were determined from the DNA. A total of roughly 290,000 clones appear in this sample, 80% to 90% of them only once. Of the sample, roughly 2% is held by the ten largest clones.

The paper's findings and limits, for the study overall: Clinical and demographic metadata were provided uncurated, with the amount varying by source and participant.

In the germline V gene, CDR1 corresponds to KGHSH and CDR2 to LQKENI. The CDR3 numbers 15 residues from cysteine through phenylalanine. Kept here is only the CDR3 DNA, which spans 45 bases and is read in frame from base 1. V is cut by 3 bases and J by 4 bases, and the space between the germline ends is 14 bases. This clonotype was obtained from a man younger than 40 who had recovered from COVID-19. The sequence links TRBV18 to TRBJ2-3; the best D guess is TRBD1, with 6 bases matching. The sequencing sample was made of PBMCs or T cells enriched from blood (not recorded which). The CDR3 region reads CASSPMLQGADTQYF. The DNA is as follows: TGTGCCAGCTCACCTATGCTACAGGGAGCAGATACGCAGTATTTT.